The 26 T cell receptor beta chains below come from one sample, sequenced in a study of blood T cell repertoires in COVID-19 (dated by TCRdb to 2018 to 2020). Libraries were prepared through the immunoSEQ multiplex PCR assay. Held by TCRdb, this immuneACCESS table contains in-frame sequences only and omits some clones. Under half of the omission traces to an unresolved V gene where checked; the cause of the rest is unknown. Here the sample has some 150,000 clones; around 88% occur a single time. The ten top clones hold 1.5% of the sample. The sequenced sample consisted of peripheral blood. These TCRs come from a woman aged 60 to 75 with acute or convalescent COVID-19.

The table lists this clone with a few counts. The genes are TRBV13 and TRBJ2-7; D possibly corresponds to TRBD2 (5 bases). The CDR3 sequence is 16 residues long. Looked up from germline, CDR1 is PRHDT and CDR2 is FYEKMQ (reference sequence). With 2 bases removed from V and 4 bases from J, the gap between germline ends came to 18 bases. CDR3 amino acids: CASSLLRGEGLYEQYF. CDR3 in DNA: TGTGCCAGCAGCTTATTACGGGGAGAAGGGCTTTACGAGCAGTACTTC.

This chain joins TRBV5-1 and TRBJ1-5, with D possibly being TRBD1 (6 bases). The CDR3 has 13 amino acids. CDR1 SGHRS and CDR2 YFSETQ come from the germline V gene. Between the trimmed V and J ends, which lost 0 bases and 7 bases, there was a span of 8 bases. The CDR3 here is CASSLDRDQPQHF. The CDR3, as DNA: TGCGCCAGCAGCTTGGACAGGGACCAGCCCCAGCATTTT.

V and J are TRBV6-1 and TRBJ2-1; TRBD2 matches 12 bases. Trimming cost V 2 bases and J 4 bases; bases outside gene matches: 0. Germline V gene data show CDR1 as MNHNS and CDR2 as SASEGT. CDR3 size: 15 residues. The CDR3 sequence: CASSELAGGYNEQFF. CDR3 DNA: TGTGCCAGCAGTGAACTAGCGGGGGGGTACAATGAGCAGTTCTTC.

CDR3 sequence (DNA): TGCGCCAGCAGCCGGGACAGATCGGCCTACAATGAGCAGTTCTTC. As protein: CASSRDRSAYNEQFF. This chain links TRBV5-1 with TRBJ2-1, with TRBD1 identical over 7 bases. This CDR3 contains 15 residues. Losses at the gene ends were 4 bases for V and 2 bases for J; bases not matched to a gene: 6. Looked up from germline, CDR1 is SGHRS and CDR2 is YFSETQ.

The chain carries TRBV5-4 and TRBJ1-2, with 8 bases identical to TRBD1. V lost 2 bases to trimming and J lost 5 bases; unmatched junction nucleotides: 8. This CDR3 has 15 residues. CDR1 is SGHNT and CDR2 is YYREEE in the germline V gene (reference sequence). The CDR3 coding sequence is TGTGCCAGCAGCTTACAGGGGGTAACGCTATATGGCTACACCTTC. It translates to CASSLQGVTLYGYTF.

The chain has TRBV5-1 and TRBJ1-6; 7 bases agree with TRBD1. V shed 4 bases and J 10 bases; nucleotides not matched to a gene: 8. The CDR3 is 14 residues long. Germline values: CDR1 SGHRS, CDR2 YFSETQ. As DNA, the CDR3 is TGCGCCAGCAGCGAAGGGGGCTTGCGCTCACCCCTCCACTTT. Amino acids: CASSEGGLRSPLHF.

For this clone: Other DNA sequences in this sample translate to the same CDR3. The chain recombines TRBV12-3 or TRBV12-4 with TRBJ1-2, with no clear D. CDR3 length: 13 amino acids. V lost 2 bases and J lost 3, with 7 bases in between. CDR3 nucleotides: TGTGCCAGCAGTTTATTGGCTGACTATGGCTACACCTTC. Translating gives CASSLLADYGYTF.

The chain uses TRBV5-1 and TRBJ2-3, with 7 nucleotides matching TRBD1. Germline loops: CDR1 SGHRS, CDR2 YFSETQ. The trim removed 6 bases at V and 1 base at J, leaving 8 bases unmatched. The CDR3 extends over 15 amino acids. CDR3 bases: TGCGCCAGCACCGAGACAGGGTGGGGCACAGATACGCAGTATTTT. Residues: CASTETGWGTDTQYF. Full variable domain (outside the CDR3, taken from reference TRBV5-1 and TRBJ2-3): KAGVTQTPRYLIKTRGQQVTLSCSPISGHRSVSWYQQTPGQGLQFLFEYFSETQRNKGNFPGRFSGRQFSNSRSEMNVSTLELGDSALYLCASTETGWGTDTQYFGPGTRLTVL.

This clone showed up just once. The rearrangement joins TRBV27 to TRBJ2-3, with 7 nucleotides matching TRBD2. This CDR3 contains 15 residues. V shed 7 bases and J 2 bases; nucleotides not matched to a gene: 9. From germline, CDR1 is MNHEY and CDR2 SMNVEV (reference sequence). CDR3 nucleotides: TGTGCCAGCACCGAACTAGCGCGGTCCACAGATACGCAGTATTTT. This codes for CASTELARSTDTQYF.

The chain combines TRBV5-1 with TRBJ2-3; 7 nucleotides agree with TRBD1. CDR1 is SGHRS and CDR2 is YFSETQ in the germline V gene. The CDR3 covers 16 residues. V gave up 0 bases and J gave up 0 bases; unmatched junction bases: 4. CDR3 sequence: CASSLEGTESTDTQYF. The DNA of the CDR3 is TGCGCCAGCAGCTTGGAAGGGACAGAAAGCACAGATACGCAGTATTTT. Full variable domain (missing parts from reference TRBV5-1 and TRBJ2-3): KAGVTQTPRYLIKTRGQQVTLSCSPISGHRSVSWYQQTPGQGLQFLFEYFSETQRNKGNFPGRFSGRQFSNSRSEMNVSTLELGDSALYLCASSLEGTESTDTQYFGPGTRLTVL.

This clone appeared a few times. Different DNA sequences within this sample yield the same CDR3. The J gene is TRBJ1-5, the V gene TRBV7-2; D is perhaps TRBD1 (5 bases). Trimming shortened V by 4 bases and J by 6 bases, and 10 bases separated the two germline ends. Germline values: CDR1 SGHTA, CDR2 FQGNSA. This CDR3 has 13 residues. CDR3 in amino acids: CASSSQGGQPQHF. DNA for the CDR3: TGTGCCAGCAGCTCTCAGGGCGGTCAGCCCCAGCATTTT.

This chain joins TRBV6-5 and TRBJ1-2; perhaps TRBD1 as D (5 bases). The CDR3 consists of 13 residues. V was clipped by 5 bases and J by 5 bases, with 12 bases between them. Germline loops: CDR1 MNHEY, CDR2 SVGAGI. The CDR3 DNA reads as TGTGCCAGCAGTATTCAGGGAATGTATGGCTACACCTTC. Translating it yields CASSIQGMYGYTF.

The chain uses TRBV11-3 and TRBJ2-2, with TRBD2 matching over 7 bases. The CDR3 contains 16 residues. From germline, CDR1 is SGHNT and CDR2 YENEEA. Unmatched junction bases numbered 7, after V lost 3 bases and J lost 3 bases. This CDR3 reads CASSFDLGGYTGELFF. For the CDR3, the DNA is TGTGCCAGCAGCTTCGACCTCGGGGGGTACACCGGGGAGCTGTTTTTT.

This chain joins TRBV27 and TRBJ2-7; D may be TRBD2 (6 bases). The germline gives CDR1 MNHEY, CDR2 SMNVEV (reference sequence). CDR3 size: 13 residues. V lost 2 bases and J lost 3, with 8 bases in between. The CDR3 DNA is TGTGCCAGCAGTTTAGGGGGGTTCTACGAGCAGTACTTC. Protein product: CASSLGGFYEQYF.

J is TRBJ1-4 and V is TRBV5-1; 10 bases are shared with TRBD1. Germline lookup yields CDR1 SGHRS and CDR2 YFSETQ. This CDR3 region has 14 residues. Unmatched junction bases numbered 3, after V lost 3 bases and J lost 7 bases. Here the CDR3 reads CASSYRDRGEKLFF. In nucleotides, the CDR3 is TGCGCCAGCAGCTACCGGGACAGGGGTGAAAAACTGTTTTTT.

The V call is TRBV6-2 or TRBV6-3, the J call TRBJ2-5, with 15 bases matching TRBD2. The V gene's germline CDR1 is MNHEY and CDR2 SVGEGT. This CDR3 is 17 amino acids long. The V gene end was trimmed by 5 bases and the J gene end by 5 bases; junction bases not matched to a gene: 9. The CDR3: CASSKGLAGGDMETQYF. The DNA of the CDR3 is TGTGCCAGCAGTAAGGGACTAGCGGGGGGCGACATGGAGACCCAGTACTTC.

This chain uses TRBV6-1 with TRBJ2-2, with D perhaps matching TRBD1 (6 bases). V was pared by 3 bases and J by 3 bases, with 14 bases between. Germline V gene data show CDR1 as MNHNS and CDR2 as SASEGT. CDR3 size: 16 residues. The CDR3 nucleotides read TGTGCCAGCAGTGAGGCAGGCAGGGGATACACCGGGGAGCTGTTTTTT. Translation gives CASSEAGRGYTGELFF.

The chain couples TRBV27 to TRBJ2-7; 8 bases fit TRBD2. CDR3 length: 12 amino acids. After removal of 5 bases from V and 6 bases from J, the junction contained 3 bases not matched to a gene. Germline lookup yields CDR1 MNHEY and CDR2 SMNVEV (reference sequence). CDR3 protein: CASSPRGAEQYF. The CDR3 DNA is TGTGCCAGCAGTCCGCGGGGGGCCGAGCAGTACTTC.

The chain uses TRBV7-3 and TRBJ2-2; 7 bases map to TRBD1. Germline assignment: CDR1 SGHTA and CDR2 FQGTGA. This CDR3 has 17 amino acids. With 1 base clipped from V and 3 bases from J, the junction kept 8 bases outside the gene matches. CDR3 in amino acids: CASSLSRTGDHTGELFF. CDR3 nucleotide sequence: TGTGCCAGCAGCTTAAGCCGGACAGGCGATCACACCGGGGAGCTGTTTTTT.

A single count supports this clone. V is TRBV11-2 and J is TRBJ2-7, with D possibly TRBD2 on 6 matching bases. V shed 4 bases and J shed 9 bases, with 10 bases lying between them. The CDR3 runs to 11 residues. Germline-derived CDR1 and CDR2 are SGHAT and FQNNGV. CDR3 nucleotide sequence: TGTGCCAGCAGCTCAGTGGAGGGGCAGTACTTC. Protein sequence: CASSSVEGQYF.

The chain joins TRBV10-3 to TRBJ1-6; weak D call: TRBD1 (5 bases). The V and J ends lost 0 bases and 6 bases respectively, with 15 bases between them. CDR1 and CDR2 from the germline V gene are ENHRY and SYGVKD. The CDR3 extends over 17 amino acids. CDR3 sequence reads: CAISESDTGTVNSPLHF. In nucleotides, the CDR3 is TGTGCCATCAGTGAGTCAGATACCGGGACTGTTAATTCACCCCTCCACTTT.

The rearrangement joins TRBV13 to TRBJ2-1, with D maybe TRBD2 (5 bases). V was shortened by 5 bases and J by 10 bases, with 15 bases between the two germline ends. CDR3 size: 13 residues. Germline values: CDR1 PRHDT, CDR2 FYEKMQ (reference sequence). The CDR3 sequence: CASSRTRTGEQFF. CDR3 DNA: TGTGCCAGCAGCCGGACTCGGACTGGGGAGCAGTTCTTC. Full variable domain (rest looked up from reference TRBV13 and TRBJ2-1): AAGVIQSPRHLIKEKRETATLKCYPIPRHDTVYWYQQGPGQDPQFLISFYEKMQSDKGSIPDRFSAQQFSDYHSELNMSSLELGDSALYFCASSRTRTGEQFFGPGTRLTVL.

The chain is built from TRBV27 and TRBJ2-1; D might be TRBD1 (5 bases). This CDR3 region has 17 residues. The V gene lost 2 bases and the J gene lost 4 bases, with 18 bases spanning the gap. Looked up from germline, CDR1 is MNHEY and CDR2 is SMNVEV (reference sequence). Here the CDR3 DNA reads TGTGCCAGCAGTTTAGGTAGTGGGCAAGGGGTTTACAATGAGCAGTTCTTC. Translation: CASSLGSGQGVYNEQFF.

The chain combines TRBV7-2 with TRBJ2-5; 10 bases line up with TRBD1. The junction had 6 bases not matched to a gene; V was cut back by 4 bases and J by 7 bases. CDR1 is SGHTA and CDR2 is FQGNSA in the germline V gene. The CDR3 loop spans 14 amino acids. The CDR3 sequence: CASSSPGQGLTQYF. For the CDR3, the DNA is TGTGCCAGCAGCTCGCCGGGACAGGGGCTGACCCAGTACTTC.

J is TRBJ2-2 and V is TRBV24-1, with TRBD1 matching 9 bases. Germline CDR1 is KGHDR and CDR2 is SFDVKD. V shed 4 bases, J shed 3 bases, and the junction held 8 bases outside the gene matches. The CDR3 is 17 residues long. In nucleotides, the CDR3 is TGTGCCACCAGTGACTCTGGGACAGGGAGGGACACCGGGGAGCTGTTTTTT. This gives the protein CATSDSGTGRDTGELFF.

The chain is built from TRBV2 and TRBJ2-5, with TRBD1 as a possible D gene (5 bases). V lost 5 bases and J 7 bases, leaving 17 bases between the germline ends. CDR1 SNHLY and CDR2 FYNNEI come from the germline V gene. The CDR3 contains 14 residues. The CDR3 protein is CASSRRGPAGTQYF. CDR3 bases: TGTGCCAGCAGTCGTAGGGGCCCCGCCGGGACCCAGTACTTC. Full variable domain (remainder filled in from reference TRBV2 and TRBJ2-5): EPEVTQTPSHQVTQMGQEVILRCVPISNHLYFYWYRQILGQKVEFLVSFYNNEISEKSEIFDDQFSVERPDGSNFTLKIRSTKLEDSAMYFCASSRRGPAGTQYFGPGTRLLVL.